This T cell receptor (beta chain) was sequenced during a study of T cells after yellow fever vaccination. Concerning this clonotype: Antigen: not known.

Study results and caveats: Contaminating bulk clonotypes could be abundant in FACS-sorted repertoires.

Germline trimming cut 0 bases from V and 1 base from J; bases unmatched to any gene: 10. Germline V gives CDR1 SQVTM, CDR2 ANQGSEA. The CDR3 runs to 17 residues. TCRdb reanalysed the 5' RACE reads using MiXCR and keeps one entry per CDR3 protein. The sample lists under 350,000 distinct CDR3 sequences, over 3.5% seen once, with about 22% in the top ten. This receptor was identified in a young man who received the YFV17D yellow fever vaccine. The sample here was PBMCs, taken 5 days after the yellow fever booster vaccination. The chain has TRBV29-1 and TRBJ1-1, with 8 bases lining up with TRBD1. The CDR3, as DNA: TGCAGCGTTGAAGATCAACCTCGGACAGGGCGGAACACTGAAGCTTTCTTT. It yields the protein CSVEDQPRTGRNTEAFF.